Only a few counts were recorded for the clone carrying this T cell receptor beta chain. Antigen specificity is unknown. The data were taken from a study of tumor and adjacent non-tumor tissue in lung cancer. Study conclusions and caveats: In normal lung, the top 100 clones were significantly more dominant than in tumor. Shorter survival was associated with higher TCR diversity in tumors.

Three rounds of nested PCR, following a modified ARM-PCR protocol, produced the TCRbeta library. TCRdb re-called the multiplex PCR reads with MiXCR, one entry per CDR3 protein. The repertoire consists of approximately 150,000 distinct CDR3 sequences, with approximately 70% occurring once and the leading ten covering 15% to 20%. The junction had 2 bases not matched to a gene; V was cut back by 6 bases and J by 2 bases. The CDR3 runs 14 residues. No cell sorting was done before RNA was extracted from the tissue. The chain joins TRBV12-3 or TRBV12-4 to TRBJ2-7; 12 bases line up with TRBD2. Material for sequencing was lung tumor tissue. The clonotype comes from a man aged 55 to 70 with small cell lung cancer. CDR3 DNA sequence: TGTGCCAGCAGGACTAGCGGGAGTCCCTACGAGCAGTACTTC. Protein product: CASRTSGSPYEQYF.